The entry below gives a single TCR beta chain sequence along with its context. Its antigen is not identified. The sample belongs to a study of radiotherapy plus CTLA-4 blockade in lung cancer. Study-wide results and caveats: Researchers report tumor-derived TCR clones expanding in blood after radiotherapy plus ipilimumab.

Germline V lookup: CDR1 SGHTA, CDR2 FQGNSA. The V end lost 5 bases, the J end lost 4 bases, and 9 bases lay between the germline ends. There are 14 residues in the CDR3. The protocol was immunoSEQ multiplex PCR, while the TCRdb copy is restricted to in-frame clones and leaves out a portion. The sample carries some 60,000 clones, roughly 76% recorded once. V gene TRBV7-2 combines with J gene TRBJ1-6; D not resolved. The sample consisted of peripheral blood, taken from a patient treated with radiotherapy plus ipilimumab. This receptor was obtained from a human donor with non-small cell lung cancer who had a complete response to radiotherapy plus ipilimumab. The CDR3 sequence: CASSGRTYNSPLHF. The CDR3, as DNA: TGTGCCAGCAGCGGACGGACTTATAATTCACCCCTCCACTTT. Full variable domain (missing parts from reference TRBV7-2 and TRBJ1-6): GAGVSQSPSNKVTEKGKDVELRCDPISGHTALYWYRQSLGQGLEFLIYFQGNSAPDKSGLPSDRFSAERTGGSVSTLTIQRTQQEDSAVYLCASSGRTYNSPLHFGNGTRLTVT.